This T cell receptor beta chain was found in a study of CD8+ T cells in alopecia areata. The study's findings and limits: Greater clonality was observed in lesional scalp samples, especially alopecia totalis/universalis, versus normal scalp. Scalp samples also contribute reads from the resident alphabeta T cells found in normal skin.

This CDR3 is 14 amino acids long. CDR1 is WNHNN, CDR2 SYGVQD, per germline (reference sequence). V lost 10 bases, J lost 0 bases, and 14 bases lay in between. Alopecia areata patients gave lesional scalp punch biopsies and peripheral blood samples. Sequencing templates came from extracted RNA that was reverse transcribed into cDNA. The repertoire was sequenced with immunoSEQ multiplex PCR; TCRdb's copy has only in-frame clones and lacks some. The table records 60,000 to 70,000 clones, 40% to 50% of them present only once. A word on this clone: Antigen unknown.

The gene calls are TRBV10-1 and TRBJ2-3; no clear D gene. The source is a human donor with alopecia areata. The starting material was CD8+ T cells sorted from blood, obtained at week 0. The CDR3 reads CATRSSTSTDTQYF. Here the CDR3 DNA reads TGCGCCACCAGATCCTCCACTAGCACAGATACGCAGTATTTT.